These 32 T cell receptor beta chains were all obtained from the same sample, sequenced in a study of blood T cell repertoires in COVID-19. TCRdb keeps only in-frame clones here, not all; method: immunoSEQ multiplex PCR. Found here are around 220,000 clones, around 85% of them singletons; the top ten hold 4% to 4.5%. Sequencing was performed on peripheral blood. The receptors here all came from a woman between 40 and 50 years old with active or convalescent COVID-19.

Regarding this clone: At one of its ends the junction is not consistent with the germline gene, which may arise from a read error. This chain uses TRBV7-3 with TRBJ2-7; TRBD1 matches at 11 bases. This CDR3 is built from 14 residues. CDR1 is SGHTA and CDR2 is FQGTGA in the germline V gene. In DNA form, the CDR3 reads TGTGCCAGCAGCCCCACAGGGACAGGGGGGGGACTCTCGTTC. Translated: CASSPTGTGGGLSF.

The chain recombines TRBV6-1 with TRBJ2-2; TRBD1 agrees at 8 bases. Germline V lookup: CDR1 MNHNS, CDR2 SASEGT. This CDR3 has 16 amino acids. V shed 4 bases and J 2 bases; nucleotides not matched to a gene: 6. The DNA of the CDR3 is TGTGCCAGCAGTGCCCAGGACAGGGTAAACACCGGGGAGCTGTTTTTT. Its protein product is CASSAQDRVNTGELFF.

V is TRBV19 and J is TRBJ2-3; 9 bases agree with TRBD2. This CDR3 contains 15 residues. Looked up from germline, CDR1 is LNHDA and CDR2 is SQIVND (reference sequence). V was pared by 4 bases and J by 4 bases, with 6 bases of the junction left unmatched. The CDR3 is CASSTLAGRADTQYF. The CDR3 DNA reads TGTGCCAGTAGTACCCTAGCGGGGCGTGCAGATACGCAGTATTTT.

This chain joins TRBV9 and TRBJ1-3, with 9 bases that match TRBD1. Trimming took 6 bases from V and 4 from J; bases not matched to a gene: 5. The germline V gene encodes CDR1 SGDLS and CDR2 YYNGEE. The CDR3 has 14 amino acids. CDR3 bases: TGTGCCAGCAAAACGGGGACAGGGGGAAACACCATATATTTT. Protein: CASKTGTGGNTIYF.

V is TRBV18 and J is TRBJ1-1; maybe TRBD1 (6 bases). CDR1 KGHSH and CDR2 LQKENI come from the germline V gene. Trimming removed 2 bases from V and 0 bases from J, with 19 bases in between. The CDR3 totals 18 residues. The CDR3 DNA sequence: TGTGCCAGCTCACCAGGCGGGGGGGCGCGGGCCATGAACACTGAAGCTTTCTTT. As protein: CASSPGGGARAMNTEAFF.

This rearrangement joins TRBV7-3 to TRBJ2-5, with D maybe TRBD2 (5 bases). CDR1 SGHTA and CDR2 FQGTGA come from the germline V gene. The ends were cut back, 5 bases at V and 2 bases at J, with 12 bases in the middle. The CDR3 is 14 residues long. CDR3: CASSPRSGQETQYF. Written as DNA, the CDR3 is TGTGCCAGCAGCCCTAGATCGGGGCAAGAGACCCAGTACTTC.

This chain connects TRBV9 to TRBJ1-1, with 7 bases identical to TRBD1. The CDR3 is 15 residues long. Germline-derived CDR1 and CDR2 are SGDLS and YYNGEE. With V trimmed by 4 bases and J by 1 base, 7 bases remained unmatched. CDR3 region: CASSPRQGPNTEAFF. For the CDR3, the DNA is TGTGCCAGCAGCCCGAGACAGGGTCCGAACACTGAAGCTTTCTTT.

The chain is built from TRBV18 and TRBJ2-3; the match to TRBD2 covers 7 bases. V lost 2 bases to trimming and J lost 0 bases; unmatched junction nucleotides: 2. CDR1 and CDR2 from the germline V gene are KGHSH and LQKENI. The CDR3 sequence is 15 residues long. The CDR3 DNA sequence: TGTGCCAGCTCACCAACGGGACTAAGCACAGATACGCAGTATTTT. Translation gives CASSPTGLSTDTQYF.

This chain connects TRBV7-3 to TRBJ2-1; 13 bases match TRBD2. Unmatched junction bases numbered 7, after V lost 7 bases and J lost 10 bases. The CDR3 is made up of 14 amino acids. Germline loops: CDR1 SGHTA, CDR2 FQGTGA. The CDR3 bases are TGTGCCAGCACGGGACTAGCGGGGTCTGGGGAGCAGTTCTTC. This encodes CASTGLAGSGEQFF.

The chain carries TRBV9 and TRBJ2-1, with 8 positions matching TRBD2. Per germline, CDR1 SGDLS and CDR2 YYNGEE. This CDR3 is 16 amino acids long. With 0 bases clipped from V and 8 bases from J, the junction kept 10 bases outside the gene matches. The CDR3: CASSVGSAGGGYEQFF. The CDR3 DNA reads TGTGCCAGCAGCGTAGGCAGTGCGGGGGGCGGGTATGAGCAGTTCTTC.

This rearrangement joins TRBV30 to TRBJ2-1; D uncertain. Germline V gene sequence: CDR1 GTSNPN, CDR2 SVGIG (reference sequence). CDR3 length: 14 amino acids. V was pared by 1 base and J by 1 base, with 8 bases between. The CDR3 loop reads CAWSGQKSYNEQFF. In nucleotides, the CDR3 is TGTGCCTGGAGTGGACAAAAATCCTACAATGAGCAGTTCTTC.

This rearrangement joins TRBV18 to TRBJ1-1, with 9 bases fitting TRBD1. J was trimmed by 0 bases and V by 4 bases; bases with no gene match: 6. CDR1 is KGHSH, CDR2 LQKENI, per germline. This CDR3 comprises 16 residues. The CDR3 DNA is TGTGCCAGCTCACGACTACAGGGGGCGATGAACACTGAAGCTTTCTTT. This translates into CASSRLQGAMNTEAFF.

The chain has TRBV5-1 and TRBJ2-5; 7 bases are a match to TRBD1. V shed 2 bases and J 2 bases; nucleotides not matched to a gene: 9. The length of the CDR3 is 16 residues. The V gene's germline CDR1 is SGHRS and CDR2 YFSETQ. The CDR3 nucleotides read TGCGCCAGCAGCTTAACAGGGGCCGGGCGGCAAGAGACCCAGTACTTC. Translation: CASSLTGAGRQETQYF.

The gene calls are TRBV10-3 and TRBJ2-5; weak D call: TRBD2 (5 bases). Germline V gives CDR1 ENHRY, CDR2 SYGVKD. CDR3 length equals 14 residues. V gave up 2 bases and J gave up 7 bases, with 14 bases separating them. The CDR3 reads CAISEGPGIGTQYF. The CDR3 coding sequence is TGTGCCATCAGTGAGGGACCCGGGATCGGGACCCAGTACTTC.

This chain uses TRBV5-1 with TRBJ2-3, with D unclear. V shed 0 bases and J shed 8 bases, with 10 bases lying between them. This CDR3 is built from 13 residues. The germline CDR1 and CDR2 sequences are SGHRS and YFSETQ. CDR3 coding DNA: TGCGCCAGCAGCTTGGATCTAGAAGGTACGCAGTATTTT. Residues: CASSLDLEGTQYF. Using reference TRBV5-1 and TRBJ2-3 for the parts outside the CDR3, the full variable domain is KAGVTQTPRYLIKTRGQQVTLSCSPISGHRSVSWYQQTPGQGLQFLFEYFSETQRNKGNFPGRFSGRQFSNSRSEMNVSTLELGDSALYLCASSLDLEGTQYFGPGTRLTVL.

The rearrangement joins TRBV9 to TRBJ1-3, with TRBD1 matching 7 bases. From germline, CDR1 is SGDLS and CDR2 YYNGEE. The CDR3 has 16 amino acids. J was trimmed by 0 bases and V by 4 bases; bases with no gene match: 7. CDR3 in DNA: TGTGCCAGCAGCATAGGGACAGAGAGCTCTGGAAACACCATATATTTT. Protein product: CASSIGTESSGNTIYF.

The gene calls are TRBV30 and TRBJ1-2; D remains ambiguous. Deletions cut 2 bases from V and 7 bases from J, with 17 bases between. CDR1 is GTSNPN, CDR2 SVGIG, per germline (reference sequence). The CDR3 is 14 amino acids. CDR3 bases: TGTGCCTGGAGTCCCCGTGGGTCTGACTCTGGCTACACCTTC. Its translation: CAWSPRGSDSGYTF. Based on the CDR3 plus reference TRBV30 and TRBJ1-2, the full variable domain is SQTIHQWPATLVQPVGSPLSLECTVEGTSNPNLYWYRQAAGRGLQLLFYSVGIGQISSEVPQNLSASRPQDRQFILSSKKLLLSDSGFYLCAWSPRGSDSGYTFGSGTRLTVV.

The chain carries TRBV10-3 and TRBJ2-3; TRBD1 matches at 7 bases. V shed 0 bases and J 1 base; nucleotides not matched to a gene: 7. Germline V gene data show CDR1 as ENHRY and CDR2 as SYGVKD. There are 17 residues in the CDR3. CDR3 loop: CAISESMSGGGTDTQYF. DNA of the CDR3: TGTGCCATCAGTGAGTCGATGTCAGGGGGTGGCACAGATACGCAGTATTTT.

The chain uses TRBV18 and TRBJ1-3; TRBD1 agrees at 7 bases. Germline V gene sequence: CDR1 KGHSH, CDR2 LQKENI. Unmatched junction bases numbered 2, after V lost 3 bases and J lost 0 bases. The CDR3 totals 15 residues. The CDR3 is CASSPTGYSGNTIYF. In nucleotides, the CDR3 is TGTGCCAGCTCACCGACAGGGTACTCTGGAAACACCATATATTTT.

A note on this clone: One end of the junction fails to match germline, which may point to a read error. This chain connects TRBV28 to TRBJ2-7; 7 bases fit TRBD1. Germline V lookup: CDR1 MDHEN, CDR2 SYDVKM. This CDR3 has 12 residues. CDR3 bases: TGTGCCAGCAGCCCCGGAAGGGGGCCCCCGGGCTTC. Translating gives CASSPGRGPPGF.

This chain joins TRBV5-1 and TRBJ2-5; the D is unclear. The V end lost 3 bases, the J end lost 0 bases, and 3 bases lay between the germline ends. CDR3 size: 12 residues. CDR1 is SGHRS, CDR2 YFSETQ, per germline. The CDR3 coding sequence is TGCGCCAGCAGCTCGTACCAAGAGACCCAGTACTTC. Protein product: CASSSYQETQYF. Variable domain in full (rest from reference TRBV5-1 and TRBJ2-5): KAGVTQTPRYLIKTRGQQVTLSCSPISGHRSVSWYQQTPGQGLQFLFEYFSETQRNKGNFPGRFSGRQFSNSRSEMNVSTLELGDSALYLCASSSYQETQYFGPGTRLLVL.

V usage is TRBV28 and J usage is TRBJ1-5; the D gene is possibly TRBD1 (5 bases). Germline V CDR1 and CDR2: MDHEN, SYDVKM. The CDR3 spans 17 residues. Deletions cut 1 base from V and 3 bases from J, with 16 bases between. The chain's CDR3 is CASSLYKGQLFNQPQHF. The CDR3 nucleotides read TGTGCCAGCAGTTTATATAAGGGGCAGCTTTTCAATCAGCCCCAGCATTTT.

DNA of the CDR3: TGTGCCAGCAGCCAAGATAGGGAAGGGAGGCTATGCACCTTC. Translated: CASSQDREGRLCTF. The chain employs TRBV3-1 (or the pseudogene TRBV3-2) and TRBJ1-2, with D unclear. The CDR3 consists of 14 residues. CDR1 is LGHDT and CDR2 is YNNKEL in the germline V gene (reference sequence). V was clipped by 0 bases and J by 13 bases, with 18 bases between them.

This chain joins TRBV10-3 and TRBJ1-6; D possibly corresponds to TRBD1 (5 bases). The CDR3 length is 16 residues. V shed 3 bases and J shed 5 bases, with 14 bases lying between them. The germline V gene has CDR1 ENHRY and CDR2 SYGVKD. CDR3 region: CAISDGSSGDNSPLHF. CDR3 sequence (DNA): TGTGCCATCAGTGATGGATCCTCGGGGGATAATTCACCCCTCCACTTT.

The V gene is TRBV2, the J gene TRBJ1-4; D gene unclear. This CDR3 region has 14 residues. Germline V CDR1 and CDR2: SNHLY, FYNNEI. Trimming stripped 10 bases from V and 2 bases from J, with 14 bases between. As DNA, the CDR3 is TGTGCCACCAACCGGGCGGGGACTAATGAAAAACTGTTTTTT. It specifies CATNRAGTNEKLFF.

V usage is TRBV27 and J usage is TRBJ2-1; TRBD2 might be the D (7 bases). Per germline, CDR1 MNHEY and CDR2 SMNVEV (reference sequence). V lost 3 bases to trimming and J lost 2 bases, with 8 bases between them. The CDR3 covers 14 residues. CDR3 sequence (DNA): TGTGCCAGCAGTTTCGGGGGGCCCTACAATGAGCAGTTCTTC. Translated: CASSFGGPYNEQFF.

This clone was counted at least ten times. The chain uses TRBV30 and TRBJ2-2; no definite D call. This CDR3 has 14 residues. V lost 5 bases to trimming and J lost 0 bases, with 10 bases between them. Germline CDR1 GTSNPN, CDR2 SVGIG (reference sequence). CDR3 loop: CAWGRLANTGELFF. CDR3 bases: TGTGCCTGGGGTCGACTGGCGAACACCGGGGAGCTGTTTTTT.

The gene calls are TRBV27 and TRBJ1-2; 7 bases align to TRBD1. V lost 6 bases and J lost 2; bases outside the gene matches: 9. In germline, CDR1 is MNHEY, CDR2 SMNVEV (reference sequence). This CDR3 is built from 15 residues. CDR3 sequence: CASSHGTAINYGYTF. In DNA, the CDR3 is TGTGCCAGCAGCCACGGGACAGCGATAAACTATGGCTACACCTTC.

Details on this clone: Other DNA sequences in the same sample also yield this CDR3. The chain is built from TRBV28 and TRBJ1-2, with 8 bases fitting TRBD1. Losses at the gene ends were 3 bases for V and 2 bases for J; bases not matched to a gene: 5. CDR3 length: 15 amino acids. CDR1 is MDHEN, CDR2 SYDVKM, per germline. CDR3 in amino acids: CASSLPTGANYGYTF. For the CDR3, the DNA is TGTGCCAGCAGTTTGCCGACAGGGGCCAACTATGGCTACACCTTC.

The rearrangement links TRBV5-6 to TRBJ2-7; maybe TRBD1 (6 bases). V lost 7 bases, J lost 4 bases, and 18 bases lay in between. In germline, CDR1 is SGHDT, CDR2 YYEEEE. This CDR3 has 14 amino acids. In DNA, the CDR3 is TGTGCCAGCCGATTCGGGGCAGGGGTGTACGAGCAGTACGTC. It yields the protein CASRFGAGVYEQYV.

This rearrangement joins TRBV28 to TRBJ2-3; possible D gene TRBD2, 5 bases. CDR1 MDHEN and CDR2 SYDVKM come from the germline V gene. Trimming left V 8 bases short and J 0 bases short, with 12 bases between. The CDR3 extends over 14 amino acids. CDR3 DNA sequence: TGTGCCAGCGTCGGAGGCTATAGCACAGATACGCAGTATTTT. Protein sequence: CASVGGYSTDTQYF.

This rearrangement joins TRBV7-9 to TRBJ2-7, with D possibly being TRBD1 (6 bases). The CDR3 has 17 amino acids. The V end lost 5 bases, the J end lost 4 bases, and 24 bases lay between the germline ends. Germline V gene sequence: CDR1 SEHNR, CDR2 FQNEAQ (reference sequence). The CDR3 is CASSPYPMGHPSYEQYF. CDR3 nucleotide sequence: TGTGCCAGCAGCCCGTATCCTATGGGACATCCATCTTACGAGCAGTACTTC.